The sequence of this TCR beta chain was determined in a study of blood T cell repertoires in COVID-19. Study at large: Acute-phase and convalescent COVID-19 samples originated in the United States, Italy and Spain.

The study recruited people aged about 18 to 95 years across approximately 24 US areas. TCRdb's copy holds only in-frame clones and misses some; the assay was immunoSEQ multiplex PCR. The data show about 360,000 clones, over 75% seen once. The source material was PBMCs or T cells enriched from blood (not recorded which). The sequence was collected from a woman between 35 and 50 years old with acute COVID-19.

The CDR3 DNA sequence: TGCGCCAGCAGCTTGTACGCGGGGGTGGTAGAGACCCAGTACTTC. This encodes CASSLYAGVVETQYF. This chain uses TRBV5-1 with TRBJ2-5, with TRBD2 matching 7 bases. With 1 base clipped from V and 4 bases from J, the junction kept 7 bases outside the gene matches. Per germline, CDR1 SGHRS and CDR2 YFSETQ. This CDR3 is built from 15 residues.